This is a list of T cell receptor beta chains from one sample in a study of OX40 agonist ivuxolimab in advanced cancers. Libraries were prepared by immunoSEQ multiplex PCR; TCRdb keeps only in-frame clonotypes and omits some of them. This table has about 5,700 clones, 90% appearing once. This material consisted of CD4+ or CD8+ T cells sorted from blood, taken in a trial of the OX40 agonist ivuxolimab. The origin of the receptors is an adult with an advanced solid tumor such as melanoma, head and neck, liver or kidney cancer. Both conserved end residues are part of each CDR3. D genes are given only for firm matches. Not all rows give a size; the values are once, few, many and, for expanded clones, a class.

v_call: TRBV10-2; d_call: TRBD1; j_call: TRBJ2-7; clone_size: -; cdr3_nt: TGCGCCAGCAAGCCCCGGGGACAGGGGCTTTACGAGCAGTACTTC; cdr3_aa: CASKPRGQGLYEQYF
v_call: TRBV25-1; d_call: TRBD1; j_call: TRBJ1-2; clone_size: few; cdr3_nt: TGTGCCAGCAGTCCCATTGCCTCGGGACAGGGCAGCTATGGCTACACCTTC; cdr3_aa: CASSPIASGQGSYGYTF
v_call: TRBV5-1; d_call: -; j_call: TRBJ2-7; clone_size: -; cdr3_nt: TGCGCCAGCAGCATTGAGGGGTACGAGCAGTACTTC; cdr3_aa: CASSIEGYEQYF
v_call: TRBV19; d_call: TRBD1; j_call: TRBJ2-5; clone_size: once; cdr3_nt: TGTGCCAGTAGTATTGACAGGGGGGCGGAGACCCAGTACTTC; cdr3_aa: CASSIDRGAETQYF
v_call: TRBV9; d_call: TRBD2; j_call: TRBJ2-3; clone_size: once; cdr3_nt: TGTGCCAGCAGCCTTAGCCTTAGCGGGGGCACAGATACGCAGTATTTT; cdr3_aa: CASSLSLSGGTDTQYF
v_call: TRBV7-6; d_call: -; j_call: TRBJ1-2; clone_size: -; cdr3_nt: TGTGCCAGCAGCCGAGGGGCCGACTATGGCTACACCTTC; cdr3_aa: CASSRGADYGYTF
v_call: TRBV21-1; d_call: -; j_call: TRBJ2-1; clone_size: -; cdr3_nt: TGTGCCAGCAGCAAAGCCGGGGGGGACAATGAGCAGTTCTTC; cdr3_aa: CASSKAGGDNEQFF
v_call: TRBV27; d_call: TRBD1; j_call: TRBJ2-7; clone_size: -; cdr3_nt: TGTGCCAGCAGTTTAACAGGGGTATACGAGCAGTACTTC; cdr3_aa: CASSLTGVYEQYF
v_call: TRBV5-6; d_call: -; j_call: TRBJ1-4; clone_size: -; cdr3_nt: TGTGCCAGCAGCACAGAGGAGCAAGGTGAAAAACTGTTTTTT; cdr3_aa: CASSTEEQGEKLFF
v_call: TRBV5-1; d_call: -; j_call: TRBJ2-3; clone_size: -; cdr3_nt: TGCGCCAGCAGCTTGGTGCAGGGACTCACAGATACGCAGTATTTT; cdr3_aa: CASSLVQGLTDTQYF
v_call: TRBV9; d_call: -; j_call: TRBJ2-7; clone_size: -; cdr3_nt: TGTGCCAGCAGCGTAGGGTCAGCGGTCTACGAGCAGTACTTC; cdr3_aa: CASSVGSAVYEQYF
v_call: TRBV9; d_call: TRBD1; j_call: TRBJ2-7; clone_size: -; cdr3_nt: TGTGCCAGCAGCCCCTCCGGGACAGGGCCTGCCGAGCAGTACTTC; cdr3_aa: CASSPSGTGPAEQYF
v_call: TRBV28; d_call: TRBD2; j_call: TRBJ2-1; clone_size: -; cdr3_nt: TGTGCCAGCAGTCCACTGACTAGCGGGAGCTCCAATGAGCAGTTCTTC; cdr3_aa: CASSPLTSGSSNEQFF
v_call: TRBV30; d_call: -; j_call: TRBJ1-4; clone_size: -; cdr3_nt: TGTGCCTGGAGTACCACAGGGATGGGTGACAAACTGTTTTTT; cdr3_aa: CAWSTTGMGDKLFF
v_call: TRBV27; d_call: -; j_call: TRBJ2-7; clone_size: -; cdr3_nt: TGTGCCAGCGCGTTTTCCAGGGACGGCGAGCAGTACTTC; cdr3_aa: CASAFSRDGEQYF
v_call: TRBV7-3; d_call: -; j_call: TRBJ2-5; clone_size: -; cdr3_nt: TGTGCCAGCAGCCCCAACCCCCGTGAGCAAGAGACCCAGTACTTC; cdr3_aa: CASSPNPREQETQYF
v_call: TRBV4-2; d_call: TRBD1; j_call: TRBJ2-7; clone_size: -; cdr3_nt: TGTGCCAGCAGCCAAGGGGACAGGGATTTCAGCGAGCAGTACTTC; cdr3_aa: CASSQGDRDFSEQYF
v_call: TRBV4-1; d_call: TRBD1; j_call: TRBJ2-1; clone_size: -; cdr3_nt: TGCGCCAGCAGCGGGGACAGGGGCCGGGGGAATGAGCAGTTCTTC; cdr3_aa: CASSGDRGRGNEQFF
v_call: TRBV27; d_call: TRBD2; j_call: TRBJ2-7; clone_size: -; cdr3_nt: TGTGCCAGCAGTTTTAAAGGACTAGCGGGAGTCGAGCAGTACTTC; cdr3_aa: CASSFKGLAGVEQYF
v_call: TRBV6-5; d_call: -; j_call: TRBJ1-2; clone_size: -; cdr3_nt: TGTGCCAGCAGTTACTCCGAGGGGTATGATGGCTACACCTTC; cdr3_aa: CASSYSEGYDGYTF
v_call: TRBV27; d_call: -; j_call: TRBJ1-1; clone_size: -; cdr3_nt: TGTGCCAGCAGTATGCTCATGAACACTGAAGCTTTCTTT; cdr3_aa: CASSMLMNTEAFF
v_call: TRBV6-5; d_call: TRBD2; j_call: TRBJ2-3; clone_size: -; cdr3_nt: TGTGCCAGCAGTATACTAGCGAGCACAGATACGCAGTATTTT; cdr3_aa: CASSILASTDTQYF
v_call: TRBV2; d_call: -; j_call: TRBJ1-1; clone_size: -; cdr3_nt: TGTGCCAGCAGTGAGGGACCGAACACTGAAGCTTTCTTT; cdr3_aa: CASSEGPNTEAFF
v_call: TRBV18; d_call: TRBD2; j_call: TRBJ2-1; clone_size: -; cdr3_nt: TGTGCCAGCTCACCAGGCGAACTAGCGGGAGAAGACAATGAGCAGTTCTTC; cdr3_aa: CASSPGELAGEDNEQFF
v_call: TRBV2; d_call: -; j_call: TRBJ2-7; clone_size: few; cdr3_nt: TGTGCCAGCAGACGAGACGGATACGAGCAGTACTTC; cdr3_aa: CASRRDGYEQYF
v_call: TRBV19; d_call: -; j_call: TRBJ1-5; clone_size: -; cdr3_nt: TGTGCCAGTAGTAAAGGCCCCCTTGGCTCTCAGCCCCAGCATTTT; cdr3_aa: CASSKGPLGSQPQHF
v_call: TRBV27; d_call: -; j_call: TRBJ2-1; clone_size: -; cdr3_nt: TGTGCCAGCAGTGAGACCCGCGGAGAGGTCTATGAGCAGTTCTTC; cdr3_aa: CASSETRGEVYEQFF
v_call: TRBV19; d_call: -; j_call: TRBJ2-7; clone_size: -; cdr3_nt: TGTGCCAGTAGTATGGTAGCGGTTTCCTACGAGCAGTACTTC; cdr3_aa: CASSMVAVSYEQYF
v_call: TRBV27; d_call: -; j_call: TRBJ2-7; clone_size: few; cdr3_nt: TGTGCCAGCAGTTCATCCCCCGGGTCTGGCGTGTACGAGCAGTACTTC; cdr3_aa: CASSSSPGSGVYEQYF
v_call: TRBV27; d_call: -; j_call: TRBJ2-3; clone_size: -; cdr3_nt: TGTGCCAGCAGTTTATCGCCACTCCTAAGCACAGATACGCAGTATTTT; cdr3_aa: CASSLSPLLSTDTQYF
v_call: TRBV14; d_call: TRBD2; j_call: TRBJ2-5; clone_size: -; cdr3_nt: TGTGCCAGCAGCCAAGGGACTAGCGGGGCTAGGGCGACCCAGTACTTC; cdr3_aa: CASSQGTSGARATQYF
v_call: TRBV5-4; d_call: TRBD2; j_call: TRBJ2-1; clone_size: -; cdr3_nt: TGTGCCAGCAGCTTGCTAGCGGGAGTTGGGCAGTTCTTC; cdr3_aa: CASSLLAGVGQFF
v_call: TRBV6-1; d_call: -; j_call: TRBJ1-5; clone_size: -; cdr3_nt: TGTGCCAGCAGTGATCACCCCCAGGGCACATCCTGGGATCAGCCCCAGCATTTT; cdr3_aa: CASSDHPQGTSWDQPQHF
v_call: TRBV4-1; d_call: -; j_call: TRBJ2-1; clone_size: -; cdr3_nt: TGCGCCAGCAGCCAAGATCACTCCACCACCTACAATGAGCAGTTCTTC; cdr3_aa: CASSQDHSTTYNEQFF
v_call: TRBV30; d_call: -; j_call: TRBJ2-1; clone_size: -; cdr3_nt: TGTGCCTGGAGTGAAGGTGAGGGCGGCTGGTACAATGAGCAGTTCTTC; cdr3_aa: CAWSEGEGGWYNEQFF
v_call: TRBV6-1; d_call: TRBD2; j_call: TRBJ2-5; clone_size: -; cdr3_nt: TGTGCCAGCAGTGAAGGGACTAGCGGAAGACTAGAGACCCAGTACTTC; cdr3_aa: CASSEGTSGRLETQYF
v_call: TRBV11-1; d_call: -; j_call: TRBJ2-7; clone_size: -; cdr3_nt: TGTGCCAGCAGCTTAGCGGGGATCTACGAGCAGTACTTC; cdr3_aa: CASSLAGIYEQYF
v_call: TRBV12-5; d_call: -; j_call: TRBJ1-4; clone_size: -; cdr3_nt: TGTGCTAGTGGTTTGGTGCTACAATCTAATGAAAAACTGTTTTTT; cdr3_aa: CASGLVLQSNEKLFF
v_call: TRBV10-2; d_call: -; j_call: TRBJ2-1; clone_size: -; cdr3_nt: TGCGCCAGCAGTCCACAGCTCCATGAGCAGTTCTTC; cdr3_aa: CASSPQLHEQFF
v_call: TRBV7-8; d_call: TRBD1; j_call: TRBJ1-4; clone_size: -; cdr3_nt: TGTGCCAGCAGAAAGTCCGGGACAGACAATGAAAAACTGTTTTTT; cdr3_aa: CASRKSGTDNEKLFF
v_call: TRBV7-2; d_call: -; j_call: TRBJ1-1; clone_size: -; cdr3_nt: TGTGCCAGCAGCTTAGTCGACAGTGAAGCTTTCTTT; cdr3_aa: CASSLVDSEAFF
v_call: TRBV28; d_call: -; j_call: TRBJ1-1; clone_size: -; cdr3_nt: TGTGCCAGCCAATGGACAGATCCGAACACTGAAGCTTTCTTT; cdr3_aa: CASQWTDPNTEAFF
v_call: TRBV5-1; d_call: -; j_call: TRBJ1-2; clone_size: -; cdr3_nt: TGCGCCAGCGCCGACGGGGGGGCTTTGTATGGCTACACCTTC; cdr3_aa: CASADGGALYGYTF
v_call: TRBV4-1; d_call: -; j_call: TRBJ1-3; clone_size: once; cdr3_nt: TGCGCCAGCAGCCAAGATTGGCCCCTTGGCGGAAACACCATATATTTT; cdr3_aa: CASSQDWPLGGNTIYF
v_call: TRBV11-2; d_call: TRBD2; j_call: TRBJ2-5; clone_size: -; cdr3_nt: TGTGCCAGCAGCTTAAGAAGACTAGCGGGACAGGAGACCCAGTACTTC; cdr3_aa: CASSLRRLAGQETQYF
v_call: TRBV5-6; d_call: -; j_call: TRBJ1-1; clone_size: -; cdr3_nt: TGTGCCAGCAGCTACCCTGGGGCCTCTAACACTGAAGCTTTCTTT; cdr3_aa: CASSYPGASNTEAFF
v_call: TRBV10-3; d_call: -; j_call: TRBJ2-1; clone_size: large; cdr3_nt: TGTGCCATCAGCAGGGAAACAGGTCCTTACAATGAGCAGTTCTTC; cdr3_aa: CAISRETGPYNEQFF
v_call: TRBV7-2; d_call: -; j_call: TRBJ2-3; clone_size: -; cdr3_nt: TGTGCCAGCAGCTCTGGACTTAGCACAGATACGCAGTATTTT; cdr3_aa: CASSSGLSTDTQYF
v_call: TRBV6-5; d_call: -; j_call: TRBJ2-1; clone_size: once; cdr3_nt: TGTGCCAGCAGTTACTCTTCCGGGATGAATGAGCAGTTCTTC; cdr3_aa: CASSYSSGMNEQFF
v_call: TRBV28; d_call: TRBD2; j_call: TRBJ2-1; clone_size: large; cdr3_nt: TGTGCCAGCAGTTTCGGGACTATCAGAGGTATCTATGAGCAGTTCTTC; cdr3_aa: CASSFGTIRGIYEQFF
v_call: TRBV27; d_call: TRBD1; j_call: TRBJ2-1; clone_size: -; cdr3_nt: TGTGCCAGCAGTTCTTCAGACAGGGACTACAATGAGCAGTTCTTC; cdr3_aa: CASSSSDRDYNEQFF
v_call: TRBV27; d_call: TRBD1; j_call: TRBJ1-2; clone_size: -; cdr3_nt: TGTGCCAGCAGTCCGACAGGGGGCTTATTCTATGGCTACACCTTC; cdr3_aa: CASSPTGGLFYGYTF